The T cell receptor beta chain under discussion was sequenced for a study of cytomegalovirus exposure and HLA in healthy donors. The CDR3 has 13 residues. V dropped 5 bases and J dropped 1 base, with 9 bases sitting between them. The germline V gene encodes CDR1 SGHTA and CDR2 FQGNSA. PCR primers comprised 60 Vbeta and 13 Jbeta primers. Using immunoSEQ multiplex PCR, the repertoire was profiled, and TCRdb retains in-frame clones only, with some absent. The sample consists of about 89,000 clones, roughly 76% of them appearing once. This TCR came from a male donor in good health and CMV-seronegative. The rearrangement joins TRBV7-2 to TRBJ2-7, with D possibly matching TRBD1 (6 bases). Sequencing input: PBMCs. The CDR3 nucleotides are TGTGCCAGCAGCCGAACAGGGTCCTACGAGCAGTACTTC. This encodes CASSRTGSYEQYF.